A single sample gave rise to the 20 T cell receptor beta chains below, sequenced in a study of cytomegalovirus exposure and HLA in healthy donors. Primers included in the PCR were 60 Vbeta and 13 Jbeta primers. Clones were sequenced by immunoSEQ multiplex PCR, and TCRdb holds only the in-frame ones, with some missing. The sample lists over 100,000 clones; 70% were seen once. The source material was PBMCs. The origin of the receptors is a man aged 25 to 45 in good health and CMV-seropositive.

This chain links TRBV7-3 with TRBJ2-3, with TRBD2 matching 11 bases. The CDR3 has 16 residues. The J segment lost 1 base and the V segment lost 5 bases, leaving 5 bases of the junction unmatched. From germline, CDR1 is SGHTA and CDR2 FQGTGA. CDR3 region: CASSRSGRAGTDTQYF. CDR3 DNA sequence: TGTGCCAGCAGCCGTAGCGGGAGGGCAGGCACAGATACGCAGTATTTT.

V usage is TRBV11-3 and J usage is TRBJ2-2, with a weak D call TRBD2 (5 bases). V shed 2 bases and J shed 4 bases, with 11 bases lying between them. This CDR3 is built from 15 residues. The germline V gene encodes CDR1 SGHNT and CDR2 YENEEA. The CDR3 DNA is TGTGCCAGCAGCTTATCCGGGGTCGTCACCGGGGAGCTGTTTTTT. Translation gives CASSLSGVVTGELFF.

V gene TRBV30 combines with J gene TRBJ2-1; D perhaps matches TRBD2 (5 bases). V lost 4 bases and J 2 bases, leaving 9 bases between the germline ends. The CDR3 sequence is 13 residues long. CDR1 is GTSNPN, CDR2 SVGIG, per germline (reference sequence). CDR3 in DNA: TGTGCCTGGAACGCGGGTCCCTACAATGAGCAGTTCTTC. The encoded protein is CAWNAGPYNEQFF.

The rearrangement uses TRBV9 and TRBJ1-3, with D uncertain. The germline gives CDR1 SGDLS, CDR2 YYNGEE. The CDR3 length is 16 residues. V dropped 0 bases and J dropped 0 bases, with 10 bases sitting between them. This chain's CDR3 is CASSVGAHSSGNTIYF. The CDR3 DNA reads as TGTGCCAGCAGCGTAGGGGCCCATTCCTCTGGAAACACCATATATTTT.

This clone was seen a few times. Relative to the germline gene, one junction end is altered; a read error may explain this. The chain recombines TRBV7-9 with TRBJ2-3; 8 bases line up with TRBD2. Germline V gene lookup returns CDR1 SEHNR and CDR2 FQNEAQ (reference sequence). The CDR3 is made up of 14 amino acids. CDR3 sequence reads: CSSSSGGDTDTQYF. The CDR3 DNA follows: TGTTCCAGCAGCTCGGGGGGGGACACAGATACGCAGTATTTT.

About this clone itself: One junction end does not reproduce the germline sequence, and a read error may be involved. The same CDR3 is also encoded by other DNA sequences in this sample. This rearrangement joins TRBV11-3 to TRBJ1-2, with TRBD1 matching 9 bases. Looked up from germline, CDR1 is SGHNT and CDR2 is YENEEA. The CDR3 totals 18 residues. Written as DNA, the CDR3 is TGTGCCAGCAGCCTAGAACCGGACAGGGGAATCGCTAACTATGGCTACACCTTC. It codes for CASSLEPDRGIANYGYTF.

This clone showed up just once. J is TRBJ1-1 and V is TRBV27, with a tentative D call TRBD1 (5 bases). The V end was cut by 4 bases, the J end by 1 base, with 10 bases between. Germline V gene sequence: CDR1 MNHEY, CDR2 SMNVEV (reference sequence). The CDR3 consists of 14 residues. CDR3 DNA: TGTGCCAGCAGTTCCGGAGACAGGAACACTGAAGCTTTCTTT. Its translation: CASSSGDRNTEAFF.

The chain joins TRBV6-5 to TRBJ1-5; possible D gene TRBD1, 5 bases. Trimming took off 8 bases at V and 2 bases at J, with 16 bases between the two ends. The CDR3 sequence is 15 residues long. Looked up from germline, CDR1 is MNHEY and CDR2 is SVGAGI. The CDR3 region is CASSLAGGGNQPQHF. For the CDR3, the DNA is TGTGCCAGCTCTTTAGCGGGAGGGGGCAATCAGCCCCAGCATTTT.

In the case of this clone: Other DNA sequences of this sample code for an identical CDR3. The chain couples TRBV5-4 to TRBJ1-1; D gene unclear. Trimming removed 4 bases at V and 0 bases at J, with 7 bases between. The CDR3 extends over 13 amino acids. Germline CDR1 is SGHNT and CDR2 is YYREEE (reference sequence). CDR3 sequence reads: CASSPELNTEAFF. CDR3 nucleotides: TGTGCCAGCAGCCCCGAGCTGAACACTGAAGCTTTCTTT. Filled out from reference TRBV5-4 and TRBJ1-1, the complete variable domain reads ETGVTQSPTHLIKTRGQQVTLRCSSQSGHNTVSWYQQALGQGPQFIFQYYREEENGRGNFPPRFSGLQFPNYSSELNVNALELDDSALYLCASSPELNTEAFFGQGTRLTVV.

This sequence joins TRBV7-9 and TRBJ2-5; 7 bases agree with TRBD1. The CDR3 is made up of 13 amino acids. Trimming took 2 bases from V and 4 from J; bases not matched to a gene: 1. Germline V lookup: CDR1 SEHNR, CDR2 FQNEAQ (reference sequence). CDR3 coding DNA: TGTGCCAGCAGCTTATCAGGGGGAGAGACCCAGTACTTC. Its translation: CASSLSGGETQYF.

CDR3 DNA: TGCAGCGTTGGGCAGGGTGACTATGGCTACACCTTC. It encodes CSVGQGDYGYTF. The chain couples TRBV29-1 to TRBJ1-2; weak D call: TRBD1 (5 bases). V was pared by 4 bases and J by 3 bases, with 9 bases between. This CDR3 comprises 12 residues. CDR1 is SQVTM and CDR2 is ANQGSEA in the germline V gene.

The CDR3 DNA reads TGTGCCAGTAAGCTGGGGGGGTTGAACACTGAAGCTTTCTTT. This gives the protein CASKLGGLNTEAFF. J is TRBJ1-1 and V is TRBV19, with a possible D match to TRBD1 (5 bases). CDR1 and CDR2 from the germline V gene are LNHDA and SQIVND (reference sequence). The CDR3 extends over 14 amino acids. The V and J ends lost 7 bases and 0 bases respectively, with 12 bases between them.

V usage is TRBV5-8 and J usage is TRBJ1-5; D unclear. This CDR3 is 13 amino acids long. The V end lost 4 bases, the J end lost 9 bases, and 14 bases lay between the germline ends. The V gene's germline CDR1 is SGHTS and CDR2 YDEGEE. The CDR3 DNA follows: TGTGCCAGCAGCCAAGAGCTCAATGGGCCCCAGCATTTT. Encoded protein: CASSQELNGPQHF.

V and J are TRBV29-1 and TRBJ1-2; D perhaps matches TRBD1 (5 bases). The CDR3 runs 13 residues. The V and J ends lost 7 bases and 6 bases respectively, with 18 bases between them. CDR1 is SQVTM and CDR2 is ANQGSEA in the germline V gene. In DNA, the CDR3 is TGCAGCGGCGAAGCCCAGGGTATAGATGGCTACACCTTC. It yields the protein CSGEAQGIDGYTF.

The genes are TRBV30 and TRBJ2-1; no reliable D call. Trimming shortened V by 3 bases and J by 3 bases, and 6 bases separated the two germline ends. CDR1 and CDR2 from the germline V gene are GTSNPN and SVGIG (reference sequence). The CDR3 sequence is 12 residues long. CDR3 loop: CAWSFSYNEQFF. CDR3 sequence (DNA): TGTGCCTGGAGCTTTAGCTACAATGAGCAGTTCTTC.

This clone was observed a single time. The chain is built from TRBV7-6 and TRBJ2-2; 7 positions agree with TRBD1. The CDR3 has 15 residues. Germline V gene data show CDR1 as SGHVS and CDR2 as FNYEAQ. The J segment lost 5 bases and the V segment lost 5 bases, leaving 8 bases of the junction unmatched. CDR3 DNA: TGTGCCAGCAGCGATATTGACAGGGTTACCGGGGAGCTGTTTTTT. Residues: CASSDIDRVTGELFF.

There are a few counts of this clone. The CDR3 spells CASSLDPSGALGQYV. DNA for the CDR3: TGTGCCAGCAGCTTAGATCCTAGCGGGGCCCTTGGGCAGTACGTC. V usage is TRBV7-2 and J usage is TRBJ2-7, with 9 bases identical to TRBD2. V lost 1 base to trimming and J lost 9 bases; unmatched junction nucleotides: 10. The CDR3 is made up of 15 amino acids. Germline CDR1 is SGHTA and CDR2 is FQGNSA.

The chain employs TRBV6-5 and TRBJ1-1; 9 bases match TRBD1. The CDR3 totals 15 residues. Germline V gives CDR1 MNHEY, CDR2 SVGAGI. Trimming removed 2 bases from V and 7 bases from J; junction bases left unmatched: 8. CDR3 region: CASSYAGTGTGEAFF. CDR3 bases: TGTGCCAGCAGTTACGCCGGGACAGGGACCGGTGAAGCTTTCTTT.

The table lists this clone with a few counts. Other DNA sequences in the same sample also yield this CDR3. CDR3 bases: TGTGCCAGCAGCCGGGGCGGGGACACCGGGGAGCTGTTTTTT. It codes for CASSRGGDTGELFF. The chain recombines TRBV7-2 with TRBJ2-2; the D gene is possibly TRBD2 (6 bases). The germline gives CDR1 SGHTA, CDR2 FQGNSA. This CDR3 spans 14 amino acids. Trimming shortened V by 5 bases and J by 3 bases, and 10 bases separated the two germline ends.

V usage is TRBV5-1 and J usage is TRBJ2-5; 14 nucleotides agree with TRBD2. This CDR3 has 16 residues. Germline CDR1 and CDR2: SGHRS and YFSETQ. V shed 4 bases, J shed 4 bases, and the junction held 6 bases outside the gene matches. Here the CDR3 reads CASSPGTSGGPETQYF. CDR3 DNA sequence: TGCGCCAGCAGCCCGGGGACTAGCGGGGGCCCAGAGACCCAGTACTTC.